The 19 T cell receptor beta chains below come from one sample, sequenced in a study of cytomegalovirus exposure and HLA in healthy donors. Primers included in the PCR were 60 Vbeta and 13 Jbeta primers. The protocol was immunoSEQ multiplex PCR, while the TCRdb copy is restricted to in-frame clones and leaves out a portion. The repertoire includes about 150,000 clones, about four fifths of them detected once, and less than 1.1% sits in the top ten. What was sequenced was PBMCs. These receptors all come from a male donor in good health and CMV-seronegative.

The chain joins TRBV7-9 to TRBJ2-4; no firm D call. This CDR3 has 13 amino acids. Deletions cut 1 base from V and 6 bases from J, with 7 bases between. Germline V lookup: CDR1 SEHNR, CDR2 FQNEAQ (reference sequence). CDR3 loop: CASSLGAGNIQYF. The CDR3 coding sequence is TGTGCCAGCAGCTTAGGGGCCGGAAACATTCAGTACTTC.

V is TRBV6-1 and J is TRBJ2-2, with D maybe TRBD1 (8 bases). Germline CDR1 is MNHNS and CDR2 is SASEGT. The CDR3 has 14 residues. With 5 bases removed from V and 7 bases from J, the gap between germline ends came to 14 bases. The CDR3 coding sequence is TGTGCCAGCAGTCAACAGGGGGGGCACGGGGAGCTGTTTTTT. Translation gives CASSQQGGHGELFF.

This chain connects TRBV6-1 to TRBJ2-5; possibly TRBD2 for D (6 bases). The length of the CDR3 is 12 residues. The germline V and J ends were trimmed by 3 bases and 7 bases, with 9 bases remaining between them. Germline V gene data show CDR1 as MNHNS and CDR2 as SASEGT. The CDR3, as DNA: TGTGCCAGCAGTGAGTGGAGGGGGACCCAGTACTTC. This encodes CASSEWRGTQYF.

The rearrangement links TRBV6-1 to TRBJ1-2; maybe TRBD1 (5 bases). The CDR3 totals 13 residues. Trimming took 4 bases from V and 8 from J, leaving 14 bases between them. Looked up from germline, CDR1 is MNHNS and CDR2 is SASEGT. CDR3 in DNA: TGTGCCAGCAGTGTAAGACAGTTCGGAGGCTACACCTTC. It translates to CASSVRQFGGYTF.

CDR3 in DNA: TGTGCCAGCAGCTTAGGGCCGGGGATTAATGAAAAACTGTTTTTT. It is translated as CASSLGPGINEKLFF. The chain uses TRBV7-9 and TRBJ1-4; D is undetermined. Trimming pared 1 base from V and 4 bases from J, leaving 10 bases between. The CDR3 spans 15 residues. Germline V gene lookup returns CDR1 SEHNR and CDR2 FQNEAQ (reference sequence).

The chain combines TRBV5-1 with TRBJ2-7; D is perhaps TRBD2 (5 bases). Per germline, CDR1 SGHRS and CDR2 YFSETQ. Deletions cut 3 bases from V and 1 base from J, with 11 bases between. There are 14 residues in the CDR3. As DNA, the CDR3 is TGCGCCAGCAGCTCTCTAGCATCATCCTACGAGCAGTACTTC. It codes for CASSSLASSYEQYF.

The chain couples TRBV7-9 to TRBJ2-2; D is perhaps TRBD2 (5 bases). Germline-derived CDR1 and CDR2 are SEHNR and FQNEAQ (reference sequence). Trimming cost V 1 base and J 6 bases, with 9 bases left between them. This CDR3 has 14 residues. CDR3 nucleotide sequence: TGTGCCAGCAGCTTAGACGGAGGACCCGGGGAGCTGTTTTTT. This gives the protein CASSLDGGPGELFF.

The J gene is TRBJ2-3, the V gene TRBV5-1; D gene uncertain. This CDR3 contains 14 residues. Germline CDR1 is SGHRS and CDR2 is YFSETQ. Trimming took off 0 bases at V and 4 bases at J, with 9 bases between the two ends. CDR3 nucleotide sequence: TGCGCCAGCAGCTTGGTTGGCCTCCCAGATACGCAGTATTTT. This codes for CASSLVGLPDTQYF. Using reference TRBV5-1 and TRBJ2-3 for the parts outside the CDR3, the full variable domain is KAGVTQTPRYLIKTRGQQVTLSCSPISGHRSVSWYQQTPGQGLQFLFEYFSETQRNKGNFPGRFSGRQFSNSRSEMNVSTLELGDSALYLCASSLVGLPDTQYFGPGTRLTVL.

The genes are TRBV18 and TRBJ1-2; a weak D match, TRBD1 (5 bases). The CDR3 has 13 amino acids. V shed 2 bases and J shed 3 bases, with 7 bases lying between them. Germline values: CDR1 KGHSH, CDR2 LQKENI. The CDR3: CASSPATDYGYTF. The CDR3, as DNA: TGTGCCAGCTCACCAGCGACAGACTATGGCTACACCTTC.

The rearrangement links TRBV30 to TRBJ1-1; TRBD1 aligns across 9 bases. CDR1 is GTSNPN and CDR2 is SVGIG in the germline V gene (reference sequence). Trimming at V came to 2 bases and at J to 4 bases, leaving 11 bases not matched to a gene. The length of the CDR3 is 16 residues. The CDR3 here is CAWSSGQGTSGTEAFF. The CDR3 DNA is TGTGCCTGGAGTTCTGGACAGGGGACCTCGGGCACTGAAGCTTTCTTT.

The rearrangement uses TRBV13 and TRBJ2-2; D might be TRBD2 (5 bases). V gave up 4 bases and J gave up 2 bases, with 8 bases separating them. Germline assignment: CDR1 PRHDT and CDR2 FYEKMQ (reference sequence). This CDR3 contains 14 residues. The CDR3 sequence: CASSSGLNTGELFF. DNA of the CDR3: TGTGCCAGCAGCTCCGGACTCAACACCGGGGAGCTGTTTTTT.

This chain uses TRBV7-2 with TRBJ1-6; D unclear. Looked up from germline, CDR1 is SGHTA and CDR2 is FQGNSA. The germline V and J ends were trimmed by 1 base and 0 bases, with 10 bases remaining between them. This CDR3 is built from 17 residues. CDR3 DNA: TGTGCCAGCAGCTTAGGAGACGGGAGCTCCTATAATTCACCCCTCCACTTT. It specifies CASSLGDGSSYNSPLHF.

The chain employs TRBV4-2 and TRBJ2-1, with 15 bases fitting TRBD2. V trimming: 1 base; J trimming: 0 bases; junction bases outside the gene matches: 4. The CDR3 consists of 19 residues. The V gene's germline CDR1 is LGHNA and CDR2 YNFKEQ. The CDR3, as DNA: TGTGCCAGCAGCCAAGGGACTAGCGGGGGGGTGAGCTCCTACAATGAGCAGTTCTTC. Residues: CASSQGTSGGVSSYNEQFF.

This sequence joins TRBV7-2 and TRBJ2-7, with a tentative D call TRBD2 (5 bases). With 1 base removed from V and 2 bases from J, the gap between germline ends came to 9 bases. This CDR3 comprises 14 residues. Germline V gene data show CDR1 as SGHTA and CDR2 as FQGNSA. CDR3 in DNA: TGTGCCAGCAGCTTAGGTGGACTCACCTACGAGCAGTACTTC. As protein: CASSLGGLTYEQYF.

The rearrangement uses TRBV18 and TRBJ1-4, with 7 positions matching TRBD1. CDR3 length: 15 amino acids. Germline V gene lookup returns CDR1 KGHSH and CDR2 LQKENI. Trimming cost V 2 bases and J 3 bases; bases outside gene matches: 3. The CDR3, as DNA: TGTGCCAGCTCACCATCCCAGGGGGCTAATGAAAAACTGTTTTTT. Its translation: CASSPSQGANEKLFF.

The J gene is TRBJ1-6, the V gene TRBV4-3; D gene uncertain. V was trimmed by 0 bases and J by 9 bases, leaving 6 bases between them. The germline V gene has CDR1 LGHNA and CDR2 YSLEER. This CDR3 has 13 amino acids. The CDR3 coding sequence is TGCGCCAGCAGCCAAGAGAGTAGTTCACCCCTCCACTTT. This sequence encodes CASSQESSSPLHF.

This sequence joins TRBV30 and TRBJ2-1, with 7 bases lining up with TRBD1. The trim removed 3 bases at V and 2 bases at J, leaving 4 bases unmatched. This CDR3 contains 14 residues. Germline values: CDR1 GTSNPN, CDR2 SVGIG (reference sequence). CDR3 sequence (DNA): TGTGCCTGGAGCCGACAGGGAGCCTACAATGAGCAGTTCTTC. It encodes CAWSRQGAYNEQFF. The complete variable domain, with remaining parts taken from reference TRBV30 and TRBJ2-1, reads SQTIHQWPATLVQPVGSPLSLECTVEGTSNPNLYWYRQAAGRGLQLLFYSVGIGQISSEVPQNLSASRPQDRQFILSSKKLLLSDSGFYLCAWSRQGAYNEQFFGPGTRLTVL.

V usage is TRBV29-1 and J usage is TRBJ1-6; D possibly corresponds to TRBD1 (6 bases). This CDR3 comprises 13 residues. CDR1 is SQVTM, CDR2 ANQGSEA, per germline. Trimming pared 4 bases from V and 9 bases from J, leaving 13 bases between. The CDR3, as DNA: TGCAGCGTTGCGGTGGGACACGGTTCACCCCTCCACTTT. It yields the protein CSVAVGHGSPLHF.

Here the CDR3 DNA reads TGTGCCAGCAGTAGTATCGGGGAAAAACTGTTTTTT. Translating gives CASSSIGEKLFF. V is TRBV6-6 and J is TRBJ1-4; D unresolved. CDR3 length: 12 residues. Between the trimmed V and J ends, which lost 5 bases and 8 bases, there was a span of 9 bases. The germline V gene encodes CDR1 MNHNY and CDR2 SVGAGI (reference sequence).